The clone carrying this T cell receptor beta chain rates as medium-sized. The antigen is not known. Findings of the study overall: Tumor memory CD4+ T cell TCR gene usage clustered with blood and lymph node memory CD4+ cells and lymph node naive CD4+ cells. Tumor-infiltrating Treg TCR alpha and beta sequences overlapped most with tumor naive CD4+ T cells, then blood naive.

V shed 7 bases, J shed 4 bases, and the junction held 8 bases outside the gene matches. CDR1 and CDR2 (germline): SQVTM, ANQGSEA. This CDR3 contains 13 residues. Treg sorting used a CD4+CD25+CD127-/low gate. Constant-region reverse primers amplified full-length variable regions, followed by semi-nested Nested Universal Primer A PCR. In TCRdb, the 5' RACE reads were re-called with MiXCR into one record per CDR3 protein. The sample lists 10,000 or so distinct CDR3 sequences, 25% occurring once. The J gene is TRBJ1-2, the V gene TRBV29-1; TRBD1 matches at 8 bases. The TCR originated in a female donor with breast cancer. Sequenced material: Tregs sorted from blood. For the CDR3, the DNA is TGCAGCGGGCTGACAGGGGTGGGCTATGGCTACACCTTC. Amino acid sequence: CSGLTGVGYGYTF.